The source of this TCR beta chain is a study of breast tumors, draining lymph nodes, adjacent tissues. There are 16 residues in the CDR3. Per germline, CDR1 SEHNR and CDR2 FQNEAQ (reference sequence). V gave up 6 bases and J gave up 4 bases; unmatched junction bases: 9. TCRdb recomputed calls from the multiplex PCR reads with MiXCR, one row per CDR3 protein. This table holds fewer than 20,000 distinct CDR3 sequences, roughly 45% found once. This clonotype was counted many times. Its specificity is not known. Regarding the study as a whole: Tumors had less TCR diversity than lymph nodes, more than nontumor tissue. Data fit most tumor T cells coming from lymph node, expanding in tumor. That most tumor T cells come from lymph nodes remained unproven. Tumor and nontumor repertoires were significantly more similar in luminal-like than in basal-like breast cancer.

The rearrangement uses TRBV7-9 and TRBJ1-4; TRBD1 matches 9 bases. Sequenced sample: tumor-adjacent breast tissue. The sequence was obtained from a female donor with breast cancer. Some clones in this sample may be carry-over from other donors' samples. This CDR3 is CASRIVTGGNNEKLFF. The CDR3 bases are TGTGCCAGCAGGATAGTCACAGGGGGCAATAATGAAAAACTGTTTTTT.